These 21 T cell receptor beta chains came from one sample sequenced in a study of blood T cell repertoires in COVID-19. The repertoire was sequenced with immunoSEQ multiplex PCR; TCRdb's copy has only in-frame clones and lacks some. The table records more than 85,000 clones, roughly 79% of them present only once. The sequenced sample consisted of peripheral blood. These receptor sequences come from a man older than 75 with acute or convalescent COVID-19.

For this clone: This CDR3 is also generated by other DNA sequences in the sample. The V gene is TRBV2, the J gene TRBJ1-5; unclear D gene. The CDR3 runs 13 residues. Germline V CDR1 and CDR2: SNHLY, FYNNEI. V was trimmed by 5 bases and J by 0 bases, leaving 5 bases between them. The CDR3 spells CASSPNSNQPQHF. The CDR3 DNA sequence: TGTGCCAGCAGTCCTAATAGCAATCAGCCCCAGCATTTT.

J is TRBJ1-2 and V is TRBV19; 7 nucleotides agree with TRBD1. Germline V lookup: CDR1 LNHDA, CDR2 SQIVND (reference sequence). This CDR3 is 14 amino acids long. With V trimmed by 7 bases and J by 4 bases, 9 bases remained unmatched. CDR3 in DNA: TGTGCCAGTACCAATGACGGGACAGTCTATGGCTACACCTTC. Its translation is CASTNDGTVYGYTF.

This chain connects TRBV6-4 to TRBJ2-1, with D uncertain. CDR1 MRHNA and CDR2 SNTAGT come from the germline V gene. V gave up 0 bases and J gave up 7 bases, with 13 bases separating them. The CDR3 is 15 amino acids. The CDR3 protein is CASSDSSTIRNEQFF. The DNA of the CDR3 is TGTGCCAGCAGTGACTCTAGTACTATAAGAAATGAGCAGTTCTTC.

The J gene is TRBJ1-1, the V gene TRBV19; D remains ambiguous. This CDR3 is 16 amino acids long. Looked up from germline, CDR1 is LNHDA and CDR2 is SQIVND (reference sequence). V was trimmed by 0 bases and J by 8 bases, leaving 19 bases between them. CDR3 sequence: CASSIDLGRNADEAFF. The CDR3 DNA sequence: TGTGCCAGTAGTATAGATCTAGGGAGGAATGCAGACGAAGCTTTCTTT.

CDR3: CASSWSPGAVTGELFF. In DNA form, the CDR3 reads TGCGCCAGCAGCTGGTCTCCGGGAGCGGTCACCGGGGAGCTGTTTTTT. The rearrangement links TRBV5-1 to TRBJ2-2; D is perhaps TRBD2 (6 bases). CDR3 length: 16 amino acids. Trimming removed 3 bases from V and 4 bases from J, with 16 bases in between. The germline V gene has CDR1 SGHRS and CDR2 YFSETQ.

Turning to this clone: Other nucleotide sequences in the sample specify the same CDR3. The rearrangement uses TRBV6-6 and TRBJ1-1; TRBD1 might be the D (5 bases). This CDR3 region has 15 residues. Trimming removed 0 bases from V and 1 base from J, with 9 bases in between. CDR1 is MNHNY and CDR2 is SVGAGI in the germline V gene (reference sequence). The CDR3 DNA reads TGTGCCAGCAGTTACTCGGGGCACTCGAACACTGAAGCTTTCTTT. It encodes CASSYSGHSNTEAFF.

The chain links TRBV29-1 to TRBJ2-3; 10 nucleotides agree with TRBD2. From germline, CDR1 is SQVTM and CDR2 ANQGSEA. Trimming removed 5 bases from V and 3 bases from J; junction bases left unmatched: 8. The CDR3 has 15 residues. The CDR3 DNA sequence: TGCAGCGTTCTAGGAGCGGGAGGGCCGACAGATACGCAGTATTTT. Encoded protein: CSVLGAGGPTDTQYF.

The chain joins TRBV7-2 to TRBJ2-4; D possibly corresponds to TRBD1 (6 bases). The germline gives CDR1 SGHTA, CDR2 FQGNSA. V was cut by 2 bases and J by 3 bases, with 8 bases left in between. The CDR3 totals 14 residues. Here the CDR3 DNA reads TGTGCCAGCAGCTTACAGGGGCACAAAAACATTCAGTACTTC. Amino acids: CASSLQGHKNIQYF.

J is TRBJ1-2 and V is TRBV6-6, with 12 bases that match TRBD1. This CDR3 has 15 amino acids. In germline, CDR1 is MNHNY, CDR2 SVGAGI (reference sequence). J lost 8 bases, V lost 5 bases, and 9 bases had no gene match. The CDR3 sequence: CASSTWDRGRGGYTF. In DNA form, the CDR3 reads TGTGCCAGCAGTACCTGGGACAGGGGGCGCGGGGGCTACACCTTC.

The chain employs TRBV20-1 and TRBJ1-2; D is perhaps TRBD1 (5 bases). Germline lookup yields CDR1 DFQATT and CDR2 SNEGSKA (reference sequence). V shed 3 bases and J shed 3 bases, with 14 bases lying between them. The CDR3 has 14 residues. The CDR3 loop reads CSASNPDRDYGYTF. The DNA of the CDR3 is TGCAGTGCTAGTAATCCCGACAGAGACTATGGCTACACCTTC.

The chain is built from TRBV6-4 and TRBJ1-6, with no clear D. CDR3 length: 14 residues. CDR1 MRHNA and CDR2 SNTAGT come from the germline V gene. V lost 1 base and J lost 8, with 9 bases in between. The CDR3 protein is CASSDWAADSPLHF. The CDR3, as DNA: TGTGCCAGCAGTGACTGGGCAGCTGATTCACCCCTCCACTTT.

V and J are TRBV10-3 and TRBJ2-1; TRBD1 matches at 7 bases. The CDR3 has 14 residues. V trimming: 3 bases; J trimming: 7 bases; junction bases outside the gene matches: 6. Per the germline V gene, CDR1 is ENHRY and CDR2 is SYGVKD. The CDR3 coding sequence is TGTGCCATCAGTGACCAACGACAGGGAAATGAGCAGTTCTTC. It yields the protein CAISDQRQGNEQFF.

The chain links TRBV30 to TRBJ1-1; 8 nucleotides match TRBD1. J gave up 0 bases and V 2 bases, and 8 bases lay outside the gene matches. Germline V lookup: CDR1 GTSNPN, CDR2 SVGIG (reference sequence). The CDR3 contains 16 residues. CDR3 region: CAWSNRGFGVNTEAFF. In nucleotides, the CDR3 is TGTGCCTGGAGTAACAGGGGGTTTGGAGTGAACACTGAAGCTTTCTTT.

The V call is TRBV28, the J call TRBJ1-3; no clear D. V was trimmed by 6 bases and J by 4 bases, leaving 13 bases between them. This CDR3 region has 14 residues. Germline values: CDR1 MDHEN, CDR2 SYDVKM. CDR3 sequence: CASSATVPGNTIYF. In nucleotides, the CDR3 is TGTGCCAGCAGCGCGACTGTTCCCGGAAACACCATATATTTT.

The chain carries TRBV3-1 (or the pseudogene TRBV3-2) and TRBJ2-5; the match to TRBD1 covers 9 bases. CDR3 size: 13 residues. Trimming removed 7 bases from V and 5 bases from J; junction bases left unmatched: 5. Looked up from germline, CDR1 is LGHDT and CDR2 is YNNKEL (reference sequence). CDR3 amino acids: CASTHRGQETQYF. CDR3 nucleotide sequence: TGTGCCAGCACGCACAGGGGGCAGGAGACCCAGTACTTC.

This chain joins TRBV24-1 and TRBJ2-7; D is uncertain. Germline V lookup: CDR1 KGHDR, CDR2 SFDVKD. The V end lost 6 bases, the J end lost 3 bases, and 5 bases lay between the germline ends. This CDR3 region has 11 residues. The DNA of the CDR3 is TGTGCCACCAGTAACGGCTACGAGCAGTACTTC. It is translated as CATSNGYEQYF.

The chain couples TRBV2 to TRBJ1-4; D is unclear. The CDR3 is made up of 15 amino acids. CDR1 and CDR2 from the germline V gene are SNHLY and FYNNEI. Trimming left V 0 bases short and J 3 bases short, with 8 bases between. This CDR3 is CASSEAGVANEKLFF. CDR3 in DNA: TGTGCCAGCAGTGAAGCAGGAGTGGCTAATGAAAAACTGTTTTTT.

This clone was detected many times. This rearrangement joins TRBV11-2 to TRBJ2-2, with TRBD1 as a possible D gene (6 bases). V was pared by 6 bases and J by 2 bases, with 10 bases between. CDR1 SGHAT and CDR2 FQNNGV come from the germline V gene. CDR3 length: 14 amino acids. This chain's CDR3 is CASSPGVNTGELFF. CDR3 coding DNA: TGTGCCAGCAGTCCAGGGGTTAACACCGGGGAGCTGTTTTTT.

This sequence joins TRBV12-2 and TRBJ2-5; the DNA was not compared with TRBD2, the D call given in the table. TRBV12-2 is marked as a pseudogene. This CDR3 is built from 17 residues. For the CDR3, the DNA is TGTGCAAGTCGCTTAGCGATTACCTACGAGTACCAAGAGACCCAGTACTTC. Protein sequence: CASRLAITYEYQETQYF.

The chain is built from TRBV9 and TRBJ1-2; D uncertain. CDR3 size: 14 residues. Trimming shortened V by 0 bases and J by 3 bases, and 9 bases separated the two germline ends. Germline V gives CDR1 SGDLS, CDR2 YYNGEE. CDR3 coding DNA: TGTGCCAGCAGCGTAGCCTTGAGTGACTATGGCTACACCTTC. Amino acids: CASSVALSDYGYTF.

The rearrangement uses TRBV7-3 and TRBJ2-1; 11 nucleotides align to TRBD2. CDR1 is SGHTA and CDR2 is FQGTGA in the germline V gene. With 5 bases clipped from V and 4 bases from J, the junction kept 7 bases outside the gene matches. CDR3 length equals 16 residues. CDR3 loop: CASSPLGTSGYNEQFF. DNA for the CDR3: TGTGCCAGCAGCCCCCTGGGGACTAGCGGTTACAATGAGCAGTTCTTC.